Following are 10 T cell receptor beta chains from one sample sequenced in a study of response to subunit inactivated influenza vaccine. TCRdb used MiXCR to reprocess the RT-PCR reads, holding one entry per CDR3 protein. The data hold about 700,000 distinct CDR3 sequences, with about 15% observed a single time. Sequenced here: PBMCs from blood, sampled approximately 15 days before vaccination. The receptors come from a man in his fifties who received an inactivated influenza vaccine.

The chain combines TRBV4-3 with TRBJ2-2; no definite D call. The CDR3 sequence is 16 residues long. Trimming cost V 0 bases and J 0 bases, with 8 bases left between them. From germline, CDR1 is LGHNA and CDR2 YSLEER. CDR3 coding DNA: TGCGCCAGCAGCCAAGATGTCGATCCGAACACCGGGGAGCTGTTTTTT. Protein: CASSQDVDPNTGELFF.

This clonotype was seen more than once but under ten times. This chain links TRBV20-1 with TRBJ2-3; a possible D gene is TRBD2 (5 bases). The V and J ends lost 0 bases and 1 base respectively, with 11 bases between them. The CDR3 runs to 15 residues. Germline CDR1 DFQATT, CDR2 SNEGSKA (reference sequence). The CDR3 loop is CSARDLSGGTDTQYF. The CDR3 nucleotides read TGCAGTGCTAGAGATCTGAGCGGAGGCACAGATACGCAGTATTTT.

The chain employs TRBV2 and TRBJ1-5, with D perhaps matching TRBD1 (5 bases). The V end lost 3 bases, the J end lost 1 base, and 7 bases lay between the germline ends. CDR3 length: 14 residues. CDR1 and CDR2 from the germline V gene are SNHLY and FYNNEI. The CDR3 region is CASSDPGSNQPQHF. As DNA, the CDR3 is TGTGCCAGCAGTGACCCAGGGAGCAATCAGCCCCAGCATTTT.

The rearrangement joins TRBV7-2 to TRBJ2-1, with D unresolved. The CDR3 runs to 15 residues. Trimming pared 5 bases from V and 0 bases from J, leaving 11 bases between. Germline-derived CDR1 and CDR2 are SGHTA and FQGNSA. The DNA of the CDR3 is TGTGCCAGCAGCCCTAAGGTTAGCTCCTACAATGAGCAGTTCTTC. This encodes CASSPKVSSYNEQFF.

The gene calls are TRBV12-3 or TRBV12-4 and TRBJ1-5; TRBD1 aligns across 7 bases. The CDR3 totals 14 residues. Trimming took 7 bases from V and 1 from J; bases not matched to a gene: 4. CDR3 region: CASNPTGSNQPQHF. CDR3 nucleotides: TGTGCCAGCAACCCGACAGGGAGCAATCAGCCCCAGCATTTT.

J is TRBJ1-6 and V is TRBV11-2; D unclear. There are 14 residues in the CDR3. Trimming left V 4 bases short and J 5 bases short, with 9 bases between. Germline V gene lookup returns CDR1 SGHAT and CDR2 FQNNGV. The CDR3 protein is CASSSMGNNSPLHF. CDR3 bases: TGTGCCAGCAGCTCAATGGGAAATAATTCACCCCTCCACTTT. The full variable domain, with the rest looked up from reference TRBV11-2 and TRBJ1-6, is EAGVAQSPRYKIIEKRQSVAFWCNPISGHATLYWYQQILGQGPKLLIQFQNNGVVDDSQLPKDRFSAERLKGVDSTLKIQPAKLEDSAVYLCASSSMGNNSPLHFGNGTRLTVT.

This chain uses TRBV21-1 with TRBJ2-7. TRBV21-1 is annotated as a pseudogene. The CDR3 length is 9 residues. The CDR3 loop is CASSSEQYF. The CDR3 coding sequence is TGTGCCAGCAGCAGCGAGCAGTACTTC.

The sample holds many counts of this clonotype. The gene calls are TRBV7-9 and TRBJ2-1; D perhaps matches TRBD2 (5 bases). Germline CDR1 and CDR2: SEHNR and FQNEAQ (reference sequence). Trimming took 1 base from V and 0 from J, leaving 13 bases between them. CDR3 length equals 17 residues. CDR3 protein: CASSLGAGGGSYNEQFF. The CDR3 DNA reads TGTGCCAGCAGCTTAGGGGCGGGCGGAGGCTCCTACAATGAGCAGTTCTTC.

At least ten counts were recorded for this clonotype. This chain links TRBV29-1 with TRBJ2-3, with 9 bases lining up with TRBD1. The CDR3 is 14 residues long. V lost 4 bases to trimming and J lost 6 bases; unmatched junction nucleotides: 8. CDR1 is SQVTM, CDR2 ANQGSEA, per germline. For the CDR3, the DNA is TGCAGCGTTGGGGGGACAGGGACTATGGATACGCAGTATTTT. The encoded protein is CSVGGTGTMDTQYF.

The gene calls are TRBV7-8 and TRBJ2-1, with TRBD1 matching 8 bases. Germline CDR1 SGHVS, CDR2 FQNEAQ. The junction had 3 bases not matched to a gene; V was cut back by 2 bases and J by 6 bases. The CDR3 spans 14 residues. The CDR3 DNA reads as TGTGCCAGCAGCTTAACAACAGGGGGCAATGAGCAGTTCTTC. Residues: CASSLTTGGNEQFF.